The following is a T cell receptor (beta chain) sequence with its context. Its antigen is as yet unknown. Trimming removed 0 bases from V and 5 bases from J, with 4 bases in between. This CDR3 spans 12 amino acids. Germline V gives CDR1 SGHDN, CDR2 FVKESK. This record belongs to a study of beta chain features in type 1 diabetes. About the research overall: Healthy donors resembled patients in age, gender and cell yields.

The sequenced template was cDNA made from the entire isolated RNA. Sequenced by immunoSEQ multiplex PCR; TCRdb stores in-frame clones only, minus some. The sample lists under 450,000 clones; over 11% were seen once. Broader study findings: Researchers report that Type 1 diabetes patients had moderately but significantly shorter TCRB CDR3s across all four CD4+ subsets. The similarity of naive, central memory and Treg TCRB repertoires appeared greater among patients than among healthy donors.

This TCR was recovered from a man aged 25-45 years in good health. The sample comprised naive CD4+ T cells from blood. The chain joins TRBV14 to TRBJ2-5; no definite D call. In DNA, the CDR3 is TGTGCCAGCAGCCAAGATCAGGAGACCCAGTACTTC. This sequence encodes CASSQDQETQYF. Filled out from reference TRBV14 and TRBJ2-5, the complete variable domain reads EAGVTQFPSHSVIEKGQTVTLRCDPISGHDNLYWYRRVMGKEIKFLLHFVKESKQDESGMPNNRFLAERTGGTYSTLKVQPAELEDSGVYFCASSQDQETQYFGPGTRLLVL.